These T cell receptor beta chains were read from a single sample in a study of response to subunit inactivated influenza vaccine. TCRdb itself ran the RT-PCR reads through MiXCR, one entry per CDR3 protein. Here the sample spans around 760,000 distinct CDR3 sequences, about 15% being singletons. Source: PBMCs from blood, taken roughly 15 days before vaccination. The receptors stem from a man aged 45-65 years who received an inactivated influenza vaccine. Both conserved end residues are part of each CDR3. A D gene is named only where the DNA matches it firmly. Where a row states a size, it is once, few, many or the class of an expanded clone; other rows omit it.

- TRBJ2-3 TRBV14 - CSSSWTEDTQYF TGTTCCAGCAGCTGGACTGAAGATACGCAGTATTTT
TRBD2 TRBJ2-1 TRBV4-2 - CASSQVAAGGDNEQFF TGTGCCAGCAGCCAAGTCGCGGCGGGAGGGGACAATGAGCAGTTCTTC
TRBD1 TRBJ2-3 TRBV4-2 - CASSQERGQPTEYF TGTGCCAGCAGCCAAGAAAGGGGGCAGCCAACGGAGTATTTT
TRBD2 TRBJ2-7 TRBV27 few CASSITGTSAYEQYF TGTGCCAGCAGCATCACCGGGACTAGTGCTTACGAGCAGTACTTC
TRBD1 TRBJ2-7 TRBV12-3/TRBV12-4 many CASSLGRDRENF TGTGCCAGCAGTTTAGGACGGGACAGGGAAAACTTC
- TRBJ2-1 TRBV14 few CASRKTGSSLNEQFF TGTGCCAGCAGAAAGACCGGGAGTAGCTTAAATGAGCAGTTCTTC
TRBD1 TRBJ2-6 TRBV20-1 - CSAPTGTGFRSGANVLTF TGCAGTGCGCCTACGGGGACAGGATTTAGGTCTGGGGCCAACGTCCTGACTTTC
- TRBJ1-1 TRBV4-3 - CASSLTGTYTEAFF TGCGCCAGCAGCCTGACCGGGACTTACACTGAAGCTTTCTTT
- TRBJ2-2 TRBV12-3/TRBV12-4 many CASSTLGADAGELFF TGTGCCAGCAGTACGCTCGGGGCGGATGCCGGGGAGCTGTTTTTT
- TRBJ1-5 TRBV12-3/TRBV12-4 - CASKRSNQPQHF TGTGCCAGCAAACGGAGCAATCAGCCCCAGCATTTT
TRBD2 TRBJ2-1 TRBV20-1 - CSVISGTSGRYNEQFF TGCAGTGTTATATCCGGGACTAGCGGGAGGTACAATGAGCAGTTCTTC
TRBD2 TRBJ2-7 TRBV10-2 many CASRRRGGISSYEQYF TGCGCCAGCAGGCGGAGGGGAGGGATAAGCTCCTACGAGCAGTACTTC
TRBD2 TRBJ2-3 TRBV20-1 - CCARDPPSGEADTQYF TGCTGTGCTAGAGATCCCCCCAGCGGGGAGGCAGATACGCAGTATTTT
- TRBJ2-3 TRBV27 - CASSRTTRTDTQYF TGTGCCAGCAGTCGGACTACCCGCACAGATACGCAGTATTTT
- TRBJ2-7 TRBV4-3 - CASSQKVVTVPSGEQYF TGCGCCAGCAGCCAAAAGGTCGTGACAGTACCCTCGGGGGAGCAGTACTTC
- TRBJ2-5 TRBV4-2 few CASSQETARLETQYF TGTGCCAGCAGCCAAGAAACGGCTAGATTAGAGACCCAGTACTTC
TRBD2 TRBJ2-3 TRBV20-1 - CSAPRSGRPPDTQYF TGCAGTGCCCCCCGTAGCGGGAGGCCCCCAGATACGCAGTATTTT
- TRBJ1-1 TRBV7-8 few CASVFDTEAFF TGTGCCAGCGTTTTCGACACTGAAGCTTTCTTT
TRBD2 TRBJ2-4 TRBV20-1 few CSAYDAGTSGGLAKNIQYF TGCAGTGCTTACGACGCCGGGACTAGCGGGGGATTAGCCAAAAACATTCAGTACTTC
TRBD1 TRBJ1-3 TRBV27 few CASSQKRQGYGNTIYF TGTGCCAGCAGCCAAAAAAGACAGGGTTATGGAAACACCATATATTTT
- TRBJ1-3 TRBV5-1 many CASSSQGSGNTIYF TGCGCCAGCAGCTCACAGGGCTCTGGAAACACCATATATTTT
- TRBJ2-7 TRBV15 - CATSRDLSVRRTYEQYF TGTGCCACCAGCAGAGATCTCTCGGTAAGGAGGACCTACGAGCAGTACTTC
- TRBJ2-3 TRBV5-1 few CASRLSGPSTDTQYF TGCGCCAGCAGGCTCTCCGGACCTAGCACAGATACGCAGTATTTT
TRBD2 TRBJ2-7 TRBV6-2/TRBV6-3 - CASSRTPAGVHEQYF TGTGCCAGCAGCCGCACCCCAGCGGGAGTCCACGAGCAGTACTTC
TRBD1 TRBJ1-4 TRBV10-3 - CAISESGTGEKLFF TGTGCCATCAGTGAGAGTGGGACAGGGGAAAAACTGTTTTTT
TRBD1 TRBJ1-4 TRBV5-1 - CASSLRTGSEKLFF TGCGCCAGCAGCTTGAGGACAGGTAGTGAAAAACTGTTTTTT
TRBD2 TRBJ2-3 TRBV11-2 - CASSLGTSGSLTSGTDTQYF TGTGCCAGCAGCTTAGGGACTAGCGGGAGCTTAACTTCTGGGACAGATACGCAGTATTTT
TRBD2 TRBJ2-5 TRBV9 few CASSAGTSGQETQYF TGTGCCAGCAGCGCCGGGACTAGCGGCCAAGAGACCCAGTACTTC
- TRBJ2-1 TRBV12-3/TRBV12-4 many CASSGSSYNEQFF TGTGCCAGCTCCGGGAGCTCCTACAATGAGCAGTTCTTC
TRBD2 TRBJ2-1 TRBV4-3 few CASRGTSGGSGEQFF TGCGCCAGCAGGGGGACTAGCGGGGGGTCCGGTGAGCAGTTCTTC
TRBD2 TRBJ2-1 TRBV19 once CASSMQAGGYNEQFF TGTGCCAGTAGTATGCAGGCGGGAGGCTACAATGAGCAGTTCTTC
- TRBJ1-1 TRBV6-2/TRBV6-3 - CASSYRGGNTEAFF TGTGCCAGCAGTTACAGGGGAGGGAACACTGAAGCTTTCTTT
- TRBJ2-5 TRBV3-1 - CASSYVWGATETQYF TGTGCCAGCAGCTACGTGTGGGGGGCGACGGAGACCCAGTACTTC
TRBD1 TRBJ1-5 TRBV15 - CATSRVAGGDQPQHF TGTGCCACCAGCAGAGTGGCAGGGGGCGACCAGCCCCAGCATTTT
- TRBJ1-5 TRBV7-9 - CASSPGTGINQPQHF TGTGCCAGCAGCCCCGGGACGGGGATCAATCAGCCCCAGCATTTT
- TRBJ1-1 TRBV6-1 few CASRHRQGTTEAFF TGTGCCAGCAGGCATCGCCAGGGGACCACTGAAGCTTTCTTT
- TRBJ2-4 TRBV10-3 few CAISDTTGRGKNIQYF TGTGCCATCAGTGACACAACAGGGCGCGGCAAAAACATTCAGTACTTC
TRBD2 TRBJ2-5 TRBV20-1 - CSARGYGLAGEETQYF TGCAGTGCTAGAGGCTACGGACTAGCGGGAGAAGAGACCCAGTACTTC
TRBD1 TRBJ1-5 TRBV4-2 few CASSQAGQNQPQHF TGTGCCAGCAGCCAAGCGGGACAGAATCAGCCCCAGCATTTT
TRBD1 TRBJ2-7 TRBV7-8 - CASSPTDREWDEQYF TGTGCCAGCAGCCCCACTGACAGGGAGTGGGACGAGCAGTACTTC
TRBD2 TRBJ2-7 TRBV7-8 few CASSLSGTSGSYEQYF TGTGCCAGCAGCTTATCCGGGACTAGCGGGAGCTACGAGCAGTACTTC
- TRBJ2-1 TRBV15 - CATSRGGTLYNEQFF TGTGCCACCAGCAGAGGCGGTACCTTATACAATGAGCAGTTCTTC
- TRBJ2-1 TRBV2 few CASSEVPRSYNEQFF TGTGCCAGCAGTGAAGTCCCGAGGTCCTACAATGAGCAGTTCTTC
- TRBJ1-4 TRBV30 - CAWSTGTGDEKLFF TGTGCCTGGAGTACCGGGACGGGAGATGAAAAACTGTTTTTT
- TRBJ2-5 TRBV4-3 many CASSQDTQQETQYF TGCGCCAGCAGCCAAGATACCCAGCAAGAGACCCAGTACTTC
- TRBJ1-3 TRBV12-3/TRBV12-4 - CASRGTNSGNTIYF TGTGCCAGCAGGGGGACAAACTCTGGAAACACCATATATTTT
- TRBJ2-7 TRBV3-1 - CASSQRGHVYEQYF TGTGCCAGCAGCCAACGCGGCCACGTCTACGAGCAGTACTTC
- TRBJ1-2 TRBV10-2 few CASSESTGTNYGYTF TGCGCCAGCAGTGAGTCAACAGGGACTAACTATGGCTACACCTTC
TRBD2 TRBJ2-7 TRBV3-1 - CASSQDRTSGAYEQYF TGTGCCAGCAGCCAAGATCGGACTAGCGGGGCCTACGAGCAGTACTTC
- TRBJ2-3 TRBV7-2 few CASSLTGTRQEYF TGTGCCAGCAGCCTAACCGGGACCCGTCAGGAGTATTTT